These T cell receptor beta chains were read from a single sample in a study of CD8 T cells in Susac syndrome. MiXCR, applied by TCRdb to the immunoSEQ multiplex PCR reads, yields one record per CDR3 protein. The sample lists tens of thousands of distinct CDR3 sequences, roughly 94% occurring once. The source material was CD8+ T cells from PBMCs. The source of these receptors is a human donor with multiple sclerosis. Both conserved end residues are part of each CDR3. D genes are given only for firm matches. A clone size is listed for some rows: how often the clone was seen (once, few, many), or a class if it is expanded.

d_call	v_call	clone_size	j_call	cdr3_aa	cdr3_nt
NA	TRBV5-8	NA	TRBJ2-7	CASSDFEQYF	TGTGCCAGCAGCGACTTTGAGCAGTACTTC
NA	TRBV15	once	TRBJ2-2	CATSRDPNTGELFF	TGTGCCACCAGCAGAGATCCAAACACCGGGGAGCTGTTTTTT
NA	TRBV19	few	TRBJ2-1	CASRGSYNEQFF	TGTGCCAGTAGAGGGTCCTACAATGAGCAGTTCTTC
TRBD1	TRBV7-9	few	TRBJ2-7	CASSPGTGGAYEQYF	TGTGCCAGCAGCCCGGGGACAGGGGGGGCCTACGAGCAGTACTTC
TRBD1	TRBV27	NA	TRBJ2-7	CASSFVGQGIEQYF	TGTGCCAGCAGTTTCGTGGGACAGGGGATCGAGCAGTACTTC
TRBD1	TRBV27	NA	TRBJ1-4	CASSPLPGQGSVDATNEKLFF	TGTGCCAGCAGTCCATTACCCGGACAGGGGTCCGTGGATGCAACTAATGAAAAACTGTTTTTT
NA	TRBV29-1	once	TRBJ1-2	CSVPAVGSTF	TGCAGCGTCCCGGCCGTAGGGAGCACCTTC
NA	TRBV9	once	TRBJ1-3	CASSVGTGGSSGNTIYF	TGTGCCAGCAGCGTAGGAACCGGGGGGTCCTCTGGAAACACCATATATTTT
NA	TRBV6-1	NA	TRBJ1-1	CASSQRGTEAFF	TGTGCCAGCAGCCAGAGGGGAACTGAAGCTTTCTTT
NA	TRBV10-3	once	TRBJ2-1	CAIAGGANEQFF	TGTGCCATCGCCGGAGGGGCGAATGAGCAGTTCTTC
NA	TRBV5-1	NA	TRBJ1-6	CASSLVSETSNSPLHF	TGCGCCAGCAGCTTGGTTTCGGAAACTTCTAATTCACCCCTCCACTTT
NA	TRBV27	NA	TRBJ2-1	CASSILGAYNEQFF	TGTGCCAGCAGTATATTGGGGGCTTACAATGAGCAGTTCTTC
NA	TRBV6-2/TRBV6-3	NA	TRBJ2-6	CASSQGVSGANVLTF	TGTGCCAGCAGCCAAGGGGTATCTGGGGCCAACGTCCTGACTTTC
NA	TRBV11-2	NA	TRBJ1-2	CASSGGTNYGYTF	TGTGCCAGCAGCGGTGGGACAAACTATGGCTACACCTTC
NA	TRBV27	NA	TRBJ1-2	CASTPSWGTGGYTF	TGTGCCAGCACCCCGTCGTGGGGGACCGGGGGCTACACCTTC
TRBD1	TRBV6-5	once	TRBJ2-4	CASSYGPQGAGNIQYF	TGTGCCAGCAGTTACGGTCCACAGGGGGCGGGTAACATTCAGTACTTC
NA	TRBV2	NA	TRBJ2-7	CASSAWSTYEQYF	TGTGCCAGCAGTGCCTGGTCTACCTACGAGCAGTACTTC
NA	TRBV12-5	NA	TRBJ2-7	CASGLRGGAIEQYF	TGTGCTAGTGGTTTAAGGGGGGGCGCGATCGAGCAGTACTTC
NA	TRBV7-9	NA	TRBJ1-1	CASSPGRAGTEAFF	TGTGCCAGCAGCCCGGGGAGGGCCGGCACTGAAGCTTTCTTT
TRBD1	TRBV12-3/TRBV12-4	once	TRBJ1-3	CASSSQGALLGNTIYF	TGTGCCAGCAGTTCACAGGGGGCACTTCTCGGAAACACCATATATTTT
TRBD2	TRBV27	NA	TRBJ2-1	CASSLYGANSGAPYNEQFF	TGTGCCAGCAGTTTATACGGGGCCAATAGCGGGGCTCCCTACAATGAGCAGTTCTTC
NA	TRBV5-1	NA	TRBJ2-3	CASRSDSNTDTQYF	TGCGCCAGCAGATCGGATTCTAACACAGATACGCAGTATTTT
NA	TRBV29-1	NA	TRBJ1-1	CSVEGVTAGPEAFF	TGCAGCGTTGAAGGCGTGACGGCTGGGCCTGAAGCTTTCTTT
TRBD1	TRBV9	NA	TRBJ1-2	CASSPRTGNYGYTF	TGTGCCAGCAGCCCCCGGACAGGGAACTATGGCTACACCTTC
TRBD1	TRBV4-1	few	TRBJ2-7	CASSQVQGDEQYF	TGCGCCAGCAGCCAAGTACAGGGGGACGAGCAGTACTTC
NA	TRBV29-1	NA	TRBJ2-3	CSVGEKRGSHSDTQYF	TGCAGCGTTGGGGAAAAACGAGGGTCACATTCAGATACGCAGTATTTT
NA	TRBV29-1	NA	TRBJ2-7	CSVERDNSYEQYF	TGCAGCGTTGAAAGGGATAACTCCTACGAGCAGTACTTC
NA	TRBV7-2	NA	TRBJ1-1	CASSLEWQKALLTEAFF	TGTGCCAGCAGCTTAGAGTGGCAGAAGGCCCTTTTGACTGAAGCTTTCTTT
TRBD2	TRBV9	NA	TRBJ2-3	CASSPRQREVVDTQYF	TGTGCCAGCAGCCCCCGCCAGCGGGAGGTGGTAGATACGCAGTATTTT
TRBD1	TRBV29-1	NA	TRBJ1-1	CSAIGDRGSSEAFF	TGCAGCGCTATTGGGGACAGGGGGTCTTCTGAAGCTTTCTTT
NA	TRBV9	NA	TRBJ2-1	CASSVRLGVDEQFF	TGTGCCAGCAGCGTACGACTCGGAGTGGATGAGCAGTTCTTC
TRBD2	TRBV6-1	NA	TRBJ2-1	CASSEALGLAHNEQFF	TGTGCCAGCAGTGAAGCGTTGGGACTAGCTCACAATGAGCAGTTCTTC
NA	TRBV19	NA	TRBJ1-1	CASSLGEGTEAFF	TGTGCCAGTAGTCTGGGGGAGGGCACTGAAGCTTTCTTT
NA	TRBV6-6	NA	TRBJ2-2	CASTPAGPGDTGELFF	TGTGCCAGCACCCCTGCGGGGCCGGGGGACACCGGGGAGCTGTTTTTT
TRBD1	TRBV3-1	NA	TRBJ1-2	CASSQQGTGTDYGYTF	TGTGCCAGCAGCCAGCAGGGGACAGGGACGGACTATGGCTACACCTTC
TRBD2	TRBV3-1	NA	TRBJ2-3	CASSFSGRGSDTQYF	TGTGCCAGCAGCTTTAGCGGGAGGGGCTCGGATACGCAGTATTTT
NA	TRBV27	NA	TRBJ1-1	CASSLSGSHEAFF	TGTGCCAGCAGTTTATCTGGCAGTCACGAAGCTTTCTTT
NA	TRBV7-9	NA	TRBJ1-1	CASSREERTTEAFF	TGTGCCAGCAGCAGGGAAGAGCGTACCACTGAAGCTTTCTTT
NA	TRBV12-5	NA	TRBJ2-7	CASGSTGEVYIEQYF	TGTGCTAGTGGCTCAACGGGAGAGGTTTATATCGAGCAGTACTTC
NA	TRBV9	NA	TRBJ2-3	CASSVDGRTDTQYF	TGTGCCAGCAGCGTCGACGGGAGAACAGATACGCAGTATTTT
NA	TRBV9	NA	TRBJ2-1	CASSEYGRGSYNEQFF	TGTGCCAGCAGCGAATATGGACGGGGCTCCTACAATGAGCAGTTCTTC
NA	TRBV4-1	NA	TRBJ1-3	CASSPEGPGSSGNTIYF	TGCGCCAGCAGCCCCGAAGGGCCCGGAAGCTCTGGAAACACCATATATTTT
NA	TRBV7-9	NA	TRBJ1-2	CASSLGRYYGYTF	TGTGCCAGCAGCTTGGGGAGGTACTATGGCTACACCTTC
NA	TRBV20-1	NA	TRBJ2-7	CSARPNAPEQYF	TGCAGTGCTAGACCAAACGCCCCCGAGCAGTACTTC
NA	TRBV30	NA	TRBJ2-3	CAWSVGGGVGTDTQYF	TGTGCCTGGAGTGTAGGGGGGGGAGTGGGCACAGATACGCAGTATTTT
NA	TRBV29-1	NA	TRBJ2-1	CSVDTTTYNEQFF	TGCAGCGTTGACACAACTACCTACAATGAGCAGTTCTTC
NA	TRBV11-2	NA	TRBJ2-7	CASRLPGMSSSYEQYF	TGTGCCAGCAGATTACCAGGGATGAGTAGCTCCTACGAGCAGTACTTC
NA	TRBV6-2/TRBV6-3	NA	TRBJ2-7	CASSYTHEQYF	TGTGCCAGCAGTTACACCCACGAGCAGTACTTC
NA	TRBV5-8	NA	TRBJ2-1	CASSLARYNEQFF	TGTGCCAGCAGCTTGGCTCGGTACAATGAGCAGTTCTTC
NA	TRBV7-9	NA	TRBJ1-5	CASSLGGTPQHF	TGTGCCAGCAGCTTAGGGGGTACGCCCCAGCATTTT
TRBD1	TRBV5-1	NA	TRBJ2-2	CASSSTGEFRAGELFF	TGCGCCAGCAGCTCGACAGGGGAGTTTCGGGCCGGGGAGCTGTTTTTT
NA	TRBV7-2	once	TRBJ1-1	CASSFAPRGAEAFF	TGTGCCAGCAGCTTCGCCCCAAGGGGGGCTGAAGCTTTCTTT
NA	TRBV30	NA	TRBJ1-1	CAGGYSADTEAFF	TGTGCCGGGGGGTACTCGGCGGACACTGAAGCTTTCTTT
NA	TRBV5-6	NA	TRBJ2-6	CASSHHGAWTSGANVLTF	TGTGCCAGCAGCCATCACGGGGCGTGGACCTCTGGGGCCAACGTCCTGACTTTC